The clone carrying this T cell receptor beta chain was detected ten times or more. Its antigen is unidentified. The data belong to a study of T cells in Graves' hyperthyroidism and ophthalmopathy. Notes on the study in general: Ophthalmopathy, which appeared later, was predicted by the model a median about 6 months before onset.

Amplified TCR beta CDR3 regions derived from RNA transcripts. HTBI primers were the set used in a first-round RT-PCR of the TCR CDR3. MiXCR, run by TCRdb on the multiplex PCR reads, gives a single entry per CDR3 protein. The repertoire consists of approximately 400,000 distinct CDR3 sequences, with about a fifth occurring once and the leading ten covering 3.7%. The germline CDR1 and CDR2 sequences are MGHRA and YSYEKL. V was cut by 1 base and J by 0 bases, with 13 bases left in between. The CDR3 totals 17 residues. The hyperthyroidism patients had all been newly diagnosed, and their disease duration was under 2 months. Their ages ranged from 18 to 65 years. PBMCs came from about 10 ml fresh peripheral blood.

The specimen was blood. This clonotype was sampled from a woman younger than 30 with Graves' hyperthyroidism. V is TRBV4-1 and J is TRBJ1-5, with D maybe TRBD1 (6 bases). DNA of the CDR3: TGCGCCAGCAGCCAAGGGGTAGGGGGTGATAGCAATCAGCCCCAGCATTTT. Protein product: CASSQGVGGDSNQPQHF.